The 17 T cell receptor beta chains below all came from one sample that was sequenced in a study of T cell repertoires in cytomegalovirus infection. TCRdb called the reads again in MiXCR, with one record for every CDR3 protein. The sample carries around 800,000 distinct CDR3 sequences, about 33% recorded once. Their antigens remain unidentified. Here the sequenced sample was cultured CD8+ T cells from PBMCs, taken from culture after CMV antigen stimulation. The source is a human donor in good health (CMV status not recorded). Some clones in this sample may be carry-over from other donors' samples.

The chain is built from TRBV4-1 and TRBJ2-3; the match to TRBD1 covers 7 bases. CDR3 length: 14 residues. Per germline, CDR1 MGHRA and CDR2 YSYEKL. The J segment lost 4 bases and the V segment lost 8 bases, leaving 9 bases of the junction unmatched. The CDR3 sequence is CASGKTGLSDTQYF. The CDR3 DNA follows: TGCGCCAGCGGAAAGACAGGGTTGTCAGATACGCAGTATTTT.

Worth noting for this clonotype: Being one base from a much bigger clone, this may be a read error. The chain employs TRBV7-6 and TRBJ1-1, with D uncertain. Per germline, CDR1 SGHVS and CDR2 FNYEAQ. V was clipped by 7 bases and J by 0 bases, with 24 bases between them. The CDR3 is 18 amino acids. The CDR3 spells CASNIRPTPQAVNTEAFF. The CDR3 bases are TGTGCCAGCAACATAAGACCGACACCCCAGGCAGTGAACACTGAAGCTTTCTTT.

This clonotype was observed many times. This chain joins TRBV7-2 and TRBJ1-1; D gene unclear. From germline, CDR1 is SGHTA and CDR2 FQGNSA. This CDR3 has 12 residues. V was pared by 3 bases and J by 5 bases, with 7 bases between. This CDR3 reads CASSFALTEAFF. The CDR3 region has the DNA TGTGCCAGCAGCTTTGCCCTGACTGAAGCTTTCTTT.

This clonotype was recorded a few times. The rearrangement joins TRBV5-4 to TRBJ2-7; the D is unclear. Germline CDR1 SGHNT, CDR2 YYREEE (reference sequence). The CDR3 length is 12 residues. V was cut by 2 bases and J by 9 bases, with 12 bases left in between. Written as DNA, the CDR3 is TGTGCCAGCAGCTTTCTGAGGTGTCGGCAGTACGTC. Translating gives CASSFLRCRQYV.

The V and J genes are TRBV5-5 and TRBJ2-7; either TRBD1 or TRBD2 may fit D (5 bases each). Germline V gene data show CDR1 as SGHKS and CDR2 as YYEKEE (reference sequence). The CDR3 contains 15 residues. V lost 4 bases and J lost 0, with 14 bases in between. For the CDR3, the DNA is TGTGCCAGCAGCATGGGACCGACGAGCTCCTACGAGCAGTACGTC. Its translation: CASSMGPTSSYEQYV.

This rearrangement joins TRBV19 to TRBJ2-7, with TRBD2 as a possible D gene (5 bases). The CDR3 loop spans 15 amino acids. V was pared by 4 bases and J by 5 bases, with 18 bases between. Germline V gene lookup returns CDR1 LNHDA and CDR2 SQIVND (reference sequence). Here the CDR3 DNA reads TGTGCCAGTAGTACCTCAGACTACGGCCTCAACGAGCAGTACTTC. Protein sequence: CASSTSDYGLNEQYF.

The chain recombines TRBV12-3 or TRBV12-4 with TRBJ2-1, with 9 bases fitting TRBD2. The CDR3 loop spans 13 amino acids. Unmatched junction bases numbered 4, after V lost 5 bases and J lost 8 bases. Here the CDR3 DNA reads TGTGCCAGCAGTCGCGGGGGGGCCTATGAGCAGTTCTTC. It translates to CASSRGGAYEQFF.

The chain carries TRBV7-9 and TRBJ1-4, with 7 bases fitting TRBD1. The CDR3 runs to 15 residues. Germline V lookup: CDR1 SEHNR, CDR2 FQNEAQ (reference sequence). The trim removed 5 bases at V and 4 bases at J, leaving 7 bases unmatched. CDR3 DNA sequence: TGTGCCAGCAGCCGGGACAGACAACTTAATGAAAAACTGTTTTTT. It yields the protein CASSRDRQLNEKLFF.

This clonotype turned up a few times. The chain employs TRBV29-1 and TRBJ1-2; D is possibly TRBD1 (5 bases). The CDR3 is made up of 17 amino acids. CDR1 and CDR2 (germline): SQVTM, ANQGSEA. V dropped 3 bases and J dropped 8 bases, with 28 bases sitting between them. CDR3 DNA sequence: TGCAGCGTTGAGGCCCTCGCCGCGAACAGGACCTCATGGGGCTACACCTTC. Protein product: CSVEALAANRTSWGYTF.

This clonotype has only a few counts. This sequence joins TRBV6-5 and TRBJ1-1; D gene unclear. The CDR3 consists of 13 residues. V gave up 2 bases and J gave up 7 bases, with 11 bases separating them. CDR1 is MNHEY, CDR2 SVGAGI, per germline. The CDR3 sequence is CASSYARTFEAFF. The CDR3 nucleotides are TGTGCCAGCAGTTACGCGCGGACTTTTGAAGCTTTCTTT.

CDR3 DNA: TGCAGCGTCAGGGGTGGCTATGGCTACACCTTC. It yields the protein CSVRGGYGYTF. This chain connects TRBV29-1 to TRBJ1-2; D is perhaps TRBD1 (6 bases). Trimming removed 6 bases at V and 4 bases at J, with 9 bases between. In germline, CDR1 is SQVTM, CDR2 ANQGSEA. The CDR3 sequence is 11 residues long.

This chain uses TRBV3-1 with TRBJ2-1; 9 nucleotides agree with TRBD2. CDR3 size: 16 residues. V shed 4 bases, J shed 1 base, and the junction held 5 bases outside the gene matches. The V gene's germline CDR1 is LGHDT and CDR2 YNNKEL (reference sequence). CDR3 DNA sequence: TGTGCCAGCAGCCCGTATAGCGGGGGTTCCTACAATGAGCAGTTCTTC. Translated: CASSPYSGGSYNEQFF.

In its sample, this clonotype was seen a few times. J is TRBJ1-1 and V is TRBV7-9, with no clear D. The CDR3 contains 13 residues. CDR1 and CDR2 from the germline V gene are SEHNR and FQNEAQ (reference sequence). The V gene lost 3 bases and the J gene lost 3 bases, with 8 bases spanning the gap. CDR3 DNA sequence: TGTGCCAGCAGCTTTGGGTGGGACACTGAAGCTTTCTTT. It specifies CASSFGWDTEAFF.

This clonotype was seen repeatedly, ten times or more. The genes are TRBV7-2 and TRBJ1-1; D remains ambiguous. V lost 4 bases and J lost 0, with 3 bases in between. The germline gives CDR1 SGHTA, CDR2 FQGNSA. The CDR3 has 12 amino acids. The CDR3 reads CASSWLNTEAFF. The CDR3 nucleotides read TGTGCCAGCAGCTGGCTGAACACTGAAGCTTTCTTT.

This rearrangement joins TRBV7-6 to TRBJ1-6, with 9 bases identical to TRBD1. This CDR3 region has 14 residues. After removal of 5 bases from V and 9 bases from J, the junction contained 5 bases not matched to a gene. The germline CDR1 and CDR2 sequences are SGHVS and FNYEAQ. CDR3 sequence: CASSATGGGSPLHF. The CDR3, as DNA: TGTGCCAGCAGCGCAACAGGGGGCGGTTCACCCCTCCACTTT.

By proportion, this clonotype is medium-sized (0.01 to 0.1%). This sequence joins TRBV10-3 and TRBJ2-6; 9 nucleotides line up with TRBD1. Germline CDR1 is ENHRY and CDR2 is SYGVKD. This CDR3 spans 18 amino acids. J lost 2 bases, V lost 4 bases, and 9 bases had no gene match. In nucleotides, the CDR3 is TGTGCCATCAGTGCCTGGGACAGGGCTGAACCTGGGGCCAACGTCCTGACTTTC. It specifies CAISAWDRAEPGANVLTF.

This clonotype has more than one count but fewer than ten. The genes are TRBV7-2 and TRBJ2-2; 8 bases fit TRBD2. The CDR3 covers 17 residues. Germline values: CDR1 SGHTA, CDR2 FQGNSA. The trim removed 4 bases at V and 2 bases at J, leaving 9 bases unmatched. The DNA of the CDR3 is TGTGCCAGCAGCTCCCCCAGCGGGGGCCTCAACACCGGGGAGCTGTTTTTT. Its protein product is CASSSPSGGLNTGELFF.